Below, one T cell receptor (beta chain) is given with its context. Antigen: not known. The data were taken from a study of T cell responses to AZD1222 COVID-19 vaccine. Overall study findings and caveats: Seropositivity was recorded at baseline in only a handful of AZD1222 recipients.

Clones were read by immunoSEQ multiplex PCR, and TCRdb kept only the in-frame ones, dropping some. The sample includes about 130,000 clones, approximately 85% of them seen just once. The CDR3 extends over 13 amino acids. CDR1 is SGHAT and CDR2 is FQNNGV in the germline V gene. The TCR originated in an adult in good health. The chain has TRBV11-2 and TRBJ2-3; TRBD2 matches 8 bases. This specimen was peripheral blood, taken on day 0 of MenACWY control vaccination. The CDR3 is CASGGRHTDTQYF. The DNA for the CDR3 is TGTGCTAGTGGCGGGAGGCACACAGATACGCAGTATTTT.